These 24 T cell receptor beta chains share one sample of origin, sequenced in a study of radiation and T cells in renal cell carcinoma (dated by TCRdb to 2019 to 2021). The time point label here, explained by the study, means: blood 2 weeks post-SBRT. Sample treatment or condition, as interpreted from the label and publication: 15 Gy SBRT to primary tumor, nephrectomy 4 weeks later. Libraries came from the immunoSEQ multiplex PCR assay. TCRdb obtained this table from immuneACCESS and retained in-frame rearrangements with V and J assigned. These tables miss some clones; where compared with another copy, unresolved V genes account for less than half of the shortfall, and the remainder is unexplained. In all, the sample holds roughly 150,000 clones, and approximately 90% of those were seen once. Of the sample, roughly 13% is held by the ten largest clones. The specimen comprised blood, sampled from a patient whose treatment included radiotherapy and nephrectomy. The receptors originated from a woman in her 50s with renal cell carcinoma.

In this sample, this clone turned up a few times. The chain couples TRBV7-8 to TRBJ1-1, with unresolved D. V was trimmed by 2 bases and J by 1 base, leaving 8 bases between them. This CDR3 contains 14 residues. Germline CDR1 and CDR2: SGHVS and FQNEAQ. The CDR3, as DNA: TGTGCCAGCAGCTTACTTCCCGGGAACACTGAAGCTTTCTTT. Its translation is CASSLLPGNTEAFF.

This chain joins TRBV7-2 and TRBJ1-1, with unresolved D. In germline, CDR1 is SGHTA, CDR2 FQGNSA. The CDR3 runs 14 residues. Deletions cut 5 bases from V and 1 base from J, with 11 bases between. CDR3 loop: CASSQKWGNTEAFF. The CDR3 nucleotides read TGTGCCAGCAGCCAAAAGTGGGGGAACACTGAAGCTTTCTTT.

The V gene is TRBV5-6, the J gene TRBJ2-7, with 7 bases that match TRBD1. This CDR3 has 14 amino acids. V shed 0 bases, J shed 2 bases, and the junction held 2 bases outside the gene matches. CDR1 and CDR2 (germline): SGHDT, YYEEEE. This CDR3 reads CASSLVQGAYEQYF. The CDR3, as DNA: TGTGCCAGCAGCTTGGTGCAGGGGGCCTACGAGCAGTACTTC.

The sample holds a few counts of this clone. The rearrangement uses TRBV5-1 and TRBJ1-1, with D tentatively TRBD1 (5 bases). In germline, CDR1 is SGHRS, CDR2 YFSETQ. V shed 4 bases and J shed 0 bases, with 7 bases lying between them. The CDR3 spans 13 residues. The CDR3 spells CASSQDMNTEAFF. In DNA form, the CDR3 reads TGCGCCAGCAGCCAGGACATGAACACTGAAGCTTTCTTT.

The chain recombines TRBV29-1 with TRBJ2-2, with 8 bases matching TRBD1. Germline CDR1 and CDR2: SQVTM and ANQGSEA. V dropped 7 bases and J dropped 1; count of bases not matched to a gene: 5. The CDR3 has 14 residues. CDR3 amino acids: CSAQGAVNTGELFF. Here the CDR3 DNA reads TGCAGCGCCCAGGGGGCGGTGAACACCGGGGAGCTGTTTTTT.

V usage is TRBV6-5 and J usage is TRBJ2-1; 12 bases agree with TRBD2. V was clipped by 6 bases and J by 7 bases; unmatched bases: 7. The CDR3 runs to 15 residues. Per the germline V gene, CDR1 is MNHEY and CDR2 is SVGAGI. The CDR3 sequence: CASSLTSGGKNEQFF. In DNA form, the CDR3 reads TGTGCCAGCAGCCTCACTAGCGGGGGGAAGAATGAGCAGTTCTTC.

The V and J genes are TRBV5-8 and TRBJ2-5, with 13 bases that match TRBD2. The CDR3 runs to 16 residues. Germline CDR1 reads SGHTS; CDR2 reads YDEGEE. Trimming cost V 3 bases and J 2 bases; bases outside gene matches: 4. The CDR3 region has the DNA TGTGCCAGCAGCTCCGGGACTAGCGGGGAGCAAGAGACCCAGTACTTC. Amino acids: CASSSGTSGEQETQYF.

This clone showed up just a few times. V usage is TRBV30 and J usage is TRBJ1-1; D gene unclear. The CDR3 is made up of 12 amino acids. Germline loops: CDR1 GTSNPN, CDR2 SVGIG (reference sequence). Trimming took 5 bases from V and 8 from J, leaving 15 bases between them. CDR3 coding DNA: TGTGCCTGGTCCGACCTGCGACCCGAAGCTTTCTTT. Its translation is CAWSDLRPEAFF.

The V call is TRBV19, the J call TRBJ1-2; D unresolved. The V gene's germline CDR1 is LNHDA and CDR2 SQIVND (reference sequence). The CDR3 runs to 14 residues. Trimming stripped 5 bases from V and 4 bases from J, with 14 bases between. The CDR3 is CASSARSPPYGYTF. CDR3 coding DNA: TGTGCCAGTAGTGCCAGATCCCCGCCCTATGGCTACACCTTC.

J is TRBJ2-1 and V is TRBV7-9, with TRBD1 as a possible D gene (5 bases). The CDR3 has 17 residues. Germline V gene lookup returns CDR1 SEHNR and CDR2 FQNEAQ (reference sequence). V was shortened by 5 bases and J by 0 bases, with 17 bases between the two germline ends. CDR3 residues: CASSGKGSRGSYNEQFF. CDR3 coding DNA: TGTGCCAGCAGCGGAAAGGGGTCCCGAGGCTCCTACAATGAGCAGTTCTTC.

The chain's CDR3 is CASSPIAAARTGELFF. CDR3 DNA: TGTGCCAGCAGCCCCATAGCGGCGGCGAGAACCGGGGAGCTGTTTTTT. The V call is TRBV13, the J call TRBJ2-2; D perhaps matches TRBD2 (6 bases). The CDR3 sequence is 16 residues long. CDR1 and CDR2 from the germline V gene are PRHDT and FYEKMQ (reference sequence). V lost 5 bases to trimming and J lost 5 bases, with 18 bases between them.

This chain connects TRBV7-9 to TRBJ1-4; 7 bases fit TRBD1. The germline V gene has CDR1 SEHNR and CDR2 FQNEAQ (reference sequence). V trimming: 4 bases; J trimming: 7 bases; junction bases outside the gene matches: 12. This CDR3 is 16 amino acids long. The CDR3 DNA follows: TGTGCCAGCAGCTCACAAGGACAGGTCCTAAGTGAAAAACTGTTTTTT. The encoded protein is CASSSQGQVLSEKLFF.

CDR3 in DNA: TGTGCCTGGAGCTGGACGGGATTCGGTGACGAGCAGTACTTC. This encodes CAWSWTGFGDEQYF. The chain recombines TRBV30 with TRBJ2-7; weak D call: TRBD2 (5 bases). The CDR3 loop spans 14 amino acids. The germline V gene has CDR1 GTSNPN and CDR2 SVGIG (reference sequence). V lost 3 bases and J 5 bases, leaving 17 bases between the germline ends.

The rearrangement joins TRBV4-1 to TRBJ1-4; D call uncertain. With 4 bases removed from V and 5 bases from J, the gap between germline ends came to 2 bases. CDR1 MGHRA and CDR2 YSYEKL come from the germline V gene. This CDR3 comprises 11 residues. The CDR3 sequence: CASSPNEKLFF. Here the CDR3 DNA reads TGCGCCAGCAGCCCAAATGAAAAACTGTTTTTT.

The CDR3 loop is CASRSTAANYGYTF. CDR3 DNA: TGTGCCAGCAGATCGACGGCAGCTAACTATGGCTACACCTTC. The V call is TRBV6-1, the J call TRBJ1-2; D gene uncertain. Trimming shortened V by 6 bases and J by 0 bases, and 11 bases separated the two germline ends. Germline-derived CDR1 and CDR2 are MNHNS and SASEGT. This CDR3 contains 14 residues.

The V gene is TRBV11-2, the J gene TRBJ1-2; D is unresolved. The CDR3 spans 13 residues. The V gene's germline CDR1 is SGHAT and CDR2 FQNNGV. With 8 bases removed from V and 4 bases from J, the gap between germline ends came to 14 bases. The CDR3: CASAGPAPYGYTF. CDR3 nucleotides: TGTGCCAGCGCCGGACCGGCCCCCTATGGCTACACCTTC.

The chain recombines TRBV19 with TRBJ1-5, with D perhaps TRBD1 (6 bases). CDR1 and CDR2 from the germline V gene are LNHDA and SQIVND (reference sequence). The CDR3 consists of 17 residues. Trimming shortened V by 0 bases and J by 5 bases, and 17 bases separated the two germline ends. The CDR3 sequence: CASSIDYGGARDQPQHF. The CDR3 bases are TGTGCCAGTAGTATAGACTATGGGGGGGCGAGGGATCAGCCCCAGCATTTT.

The chain couples TRBV7-2 to TRBJ2-1; the match to TRBD2 covers 11 bases. Unmatched junction bases numbered 11, after V lost 5 bases and J lost 8 bases. This CDR3 has 16 amino acids. Germline CDR1 and CDR2: SGHTA and FQGNSA. Here the CDR3 reads CASSSQTSGVGDEQFF. The DNA for the CDR3 is TGTGCCAGCAGCAGTCAGACTAGCGGGGTCGGGGATGAGCAGTTCTTC.

V gene TRBV5-1 combines with J gene TRBJ2-7; TRBD2 might be the D (5 bases). CDR1 SGHRS and CDR2 YFSETQ come from the germline V gene. Trimming took off 4 bases at V and 4 bases at J, with 12 bases between the two ends. This CDR3 comprises 13 residues. In nucleotides, the CDR3 is TGCGCCAGCAGCGTAGGATCGGGGTACGAGCAGTACTTC. The encoded protein is CASSVGSGYEQYF.

This rearrangement joins TRBV9 to TRBJ2-2; possibly TRBD1 for D (6 bases). V gave up 2 bases and J gave up 1 base, with 9 bases separating them. Germline V gene sequence: CDR1 SGDLS, CDR2 YYNGEE. The CDR3 length is 15 residues. This CDR3 is CASSVQTGNTGELFF. The CDR3 region has the DNA TGTGCCAGCAGCGTTCAGACAGGGAACACCGGGGAGCTGTTTTTT.

V and J are TRBV29-1 and TRBJ1-1, with a tentative D call TRBD1 (5 bases). V lost 7 bases and J 10 bases, leaving 16 bases between the germline ends. CDR1 and CDR2 from the germline V gene are SQVTM and ANQGSEA. This CDR3 is built from 11 residues. CDR3 region: CSGGVGERAFF. The CDR3 DNA sequence: TGCAGCGGGGGGGTCGGGGAGAGAGCTTTCTTT.

V gene TRBV10-3 combines with J gene TRBJ1-3, with D unresolved. Germline V gives CDR1 ENHRY, CDR2 SYGVKD. V was cut by 1 base and J by 0 bases, with 4 bases left in between. The CDR3 covers 14 residues. The CDR3 region is CAISEWGSGNTIYF. The CDR3 nucleotides are TGTGCCATCAGTGAGTGGGGCTCTGGAAACACCATATATTTT.

The chain couples TRBV15 to TRBJ2-4, with D possibly TRBD2 on 6 matching bases. The V gene's germline CDR1 is LNHNV and CDR2 YYDKDF (reference sequence). The ends were cut back, 1 base at V and 4 bases at J, with 14 bases in the middle. CDR3 length equals 16 residues. The CDR3 protein is CATSRVPRLAKNIQYF. In DNA form, the CDR3 reads TGTGCCACCAGCAGAGTCCCGCGGCTAGCGAAAAACATTCAGTACTTC.

The chain employs TRBV28 and TRBJ1-3; no reliable D call. Germline CDR1 is MDHEN and CDR2 is SYDVKM. V was shortened by 3 bases and J by 1 base, with 7 bases between the two germline ends. The CDR3 is 14 amino acids. DNA of the CDR3: TGTGCCAGCAGTTTTTTGCGGTCTGGAAACACCATATATTTT. Its protein product is CASSFLRSGNTIYF. The whole variable domain, filled in from reference TRBV28 and TRBJ1-3, reads DVKVTQSSRYLVKRTGEKVFLECVQDMDHENMFWYRQDPGLGLRLIYFSYDVKMKEKGDIPEGYSVSREKKERFSLILESASTNQTSMYLCASSFLRSGNTIYFGEGSWLTVV.